The 30 T cell receptor beta chains below all came from one sample that was sequenced in a study of blood T cell repertoires in COVID-19. Clones were read by immunoSEQ multiplex PCR, and TCRdb kept only the in-frame ones, dropping some. The sample includes more than 110,000 clones, roughly 84% seen only once; the top ten take under 5.5%. Sequencing was done on a sample of PBMCs or T cells enriched from blood (not recorded which). The source of these receptors is a man aged 35 to 55 with acute COVID-19.

The chain recombines TRBV9 with TRBJ2-1, with 7 bases aligning to TRBD2. The germline V gene has CDR1 SGDLS and CDR2 YYNGEE. V dropped 2 bases and J dropped 5; count of bases not matched to a gene: 7. CDR3 length: 15 amino acids. The CDR3 sequence: CASSVELAFNNEQFF. The CDR3 region has the DNA TGTGCCAGCAGCGTGGAACTAGCGTTTAACAATGAGCAGTTCTTC.

In DNA, the CDR3 is TGCGCCAGCAGCCAAGACCAGGGGCTAGCGGGTCTGTACAATGAGCAGTTCTTC. Translated, it gives CASSQDQGLAGLYNEQFF. The chain has TRBV4-3 and TRBJ2-1; 8 positions agree with TRBD2. Germline V gene sequence: CDR1 LGHNA, CDR2 YSLEER. The CDR3 covers 18 residues. V gave up 0 bases and J gave up 4 bases; unmatched junction bases: 11.

The chain has TRBV27 and TRBJ2-2, with a tentative D call TRBD1 (5 bases). CDR3 length equals 18 residues. V was shortened by 1 base and J by 4 bases, with 19 bases between the two germline ends. The germline V gene encodes CDR1 MNHEY and CDR2 SMNVEV (reference sequence). The CDR3: CASSLWQGKASGTGELFF. The DNA for the CDR3 is TGTGCCAGCAGTTTATGGCAGGGTAAAGCGTCGGGCACCGGGGAGCTGTTTTTT.

The chain uses TRBV29-1 and TRBJ1-1, with D unresolved. The CDR3 covers 13 residues. V lost 6 bases, J lost 2 bases, and 13 bases lay in between. CDR1 SQVTM and CDR2 ANQGSEA come from the germline V gene. CDR3 region: CSVTLDFNTEAFF. CDR3 bases: TGCAGCGTCACTCTAGATTTTAACACTGAAGCTTTCTTT. Based on the CDR3 plus reference TRBV29-1 and TRBJ1-1, the full variable domain is SAVISQKPSRDICQRGTSLTIQCQVDSQVTMMFWYRQQPGQSLTLIATANQGSEATYESGFVIDKFPISRPNLTFSTLTVSNMSPEDSSIYLCSVTLDFNTEAFFGQGTRLTVV.

The chain has TRBV6-5 and TRBJ2-7; TRBD2 might be the D (5 bases). The germline gives CDR1 MNHEY, CDR2 SVGAGI. Trimming removed 8 bases from V and 2 bases from J, with 10 bases in between. This CDR3 region has 12 residues. The CDR3 coding sequence is TGTGCCAGCGAGGGTGAACCCTACGAGCAGTACTTC. It translates to CASEGEPYEQYF.

In its sample, this clone was seen once. V usage is TRBV27 and J usage is TRBJ2-7; 7 bases agree with TRBD2. From germline, CDR1 is MNHEY and CDR2 SMNVEV (reference sequence). Trimming removed 3 bases from V and 1 base from J; junction bases left unmatched: 9. The CDR3 contains 16 residues. The CDR3 nucleotides read TGTGCCAGCAGTTTGGTTAGCGGGTTCCGTTCCTACGAGCAGTACTTC. It is translated as CASSLVSGFRSYEQYF.

V usage is TRBV5-6 and J usage is TRBJ2-2, with D maybe TRBD2 (6 bases). V was trimmed by 2 bases and J by 2 bases, leaving 7 bases between them. The CDR3 spans 14 residues. Germline values: CDR1 SGHDT, CDR2 YYEEEE. The CDR3 sequence is CASSLGLNTGELFF. The CDR3 DNA reads as TGTGCCAGCAGCTTAGGACTAAACACCGGGGAGCTGTTTTTT.

V gene TRBV5-4 combines with J gene TRBJ2-3; TRBD1 agrees at 7 bases. This CDR3 has 14 amino acids. Germline V gene sequence: CDR1 SGHNT, CDR2 YYREEE (reference sequence). Trimming cost V 6 bases and J 4 bases; bases outside gene matches: 8. CDR3 in DNA: TGTGCCAGCACCTTCGGACAGGCTTCAGATACGCAGTATTTT. Translation: CASTFGQASDTQYF. Together with reference TRBV5-4 and TRBJ2-3, the CDR3 gives the full variable domain: ETGVTQSPTHLIKTRGQQVTLRCSSQSGHNTVSWYQQALGQGPQFIFQYYREEENGRGNFPPRFSGLQFPNYSSELNVNALELDDSALYLCASTFGQASDTQYFGPGTRLTVL.

The table lists this clone with a count of one. This chain links TRBV5-4 with TRBJ2-1; D might be TRBD1 (6 bases). This CDR3 has 14 amino acids. CDR1 and CDR2 from the germline V gene are SGHNT and YYREEE (reference sequence). V was trimmed by 3 bases and J by 10 bases, leaving 17 bases between them. Written as DNA, the CDR3 is TGTGCCAGCAGCTATGAACACAGGGTCGGCGAGCAGTTCTTC. Amino acids: CASSYEHRVGEQFF.

The CDR3 reads CASSPLTGGQETQYF. The CDR3 DNA is TGTGCCAGCAGCCCTCTGACAGGGGGGCAAGAGACCCAGTACTTC. The chain employs TRBV9 and TRBJ2-5; 9 nucleotides align to TRBD1. Germline-derived CDR1 and CDR2 are SGDLS and YYNGEE. J was trimmed by 2 bases and V by 4 bases; bases with no gene match: 6. The CDR3 runs to 15 residues.

The rearrangement joins TRBV7-8 to TRBJ2-3; the match to TRBD2 covers 9 bases. CDR1 SGHVS and CDR2 FQNEAQ come from the germline V gene. This CDR3 contains 14 residues. V gave up 5 bases and J gave up 6 bases; unmatched junction bases: 6. The CDR3 DNA is TGTGCCAGCAGCCTAATAGCGGGAGAGGATACGCAGTATTTT. Protein product: CASSLIAGEDTQYF.

The chain links TRBV7-2 to TRBJ2-7; D might be TRBD2 (6 bases). The V end was cut by 2 bases, the J end by 4 bases, with 18 bases between. Germline CDR1 SGHTA, CDR2 FQGNSA. This CDR3 is 16 amino acids long. Here the CDR3 reads CASSLTGEALWYEQYF. CDR3 nucleotide sequence: TGTGCCAGCAGCTTAACGGGAGAGGCTTTATGGTACGAGCAGTACTTC.

The chain employs TRBV7-2 and TRBJ1-4, with 7 bases lining up with TRBD1. This CDR3 has 15 amino acids. After removal of 5 bases from V and 7 bases from J, the junction contained 10 bases not matched to a gene. Germline V gives CDR1 SGHTA, CDR2 FQGNSA. CDR3 sequence: CASSVLRGRGEKLFF. CDR3 DNA: TGTGCCAGCAGCGTTCTCAGGGGGAGAGGTGAAAAACTGTTTTTT.

The genes are TRBV15 and TRBJ2-1, with 9 bases identical to TRBD2. V dropped 0 bases and J dropped 8; count of bases not matched to a gene: 8. CDR1 is LNHNV and CDR2 is YYDKDF in the germline V gene (reference sequence). This CDR3 has 16 residues. The CDR3 spells CATSRDRGSGSDEQFF. The CDR3 nucleotides are TGTGCCACCAGCAGAGATCGGGGTAGCGGGAGCGATGAGCAGTTCTTC.

The V and J genes are TRBV5-7 and TRBJ2-2; tentative D call: TRBD1 (6 bases). TRBV5-7 is an ORF, and what it does is uncertain. The CDR3 sequence is 19 residues long. The V and J ends lost 5 bases and 6 bases respectively, with 29 bases between them. The DNA for the CDR3 is TGTGCCAGCAGTTATCGACCGGGACACAACGTAACCGGGGCCGGGGAGCTGTTTTTT. Translating gives CASSYRPGHNVTGAGELFF.

The chain is built from TRBV6-5 and TRBJ2-2; D might be TRBD1 (6 bases). V lost 4 bases, J lost 1 base, and 10 bases lay in between. Germline V lookup: CDR1 MNHEY, CDR2 SVGAGI. The CDR3 length is 15 residues. The chain's CDR3 is CASSSRQVNTGELFF. DNA of the CDR3: TGTGCCAGCAGTTCCCGACAGGTGAACACCGGGGAGCTGTTTTTT.

The chain employs TRBV5-1 and TRBJ1-4; tentatively, D is TRBD1 (6 bases). The CDR3 covers 16 residues. Germline V gene sequence: CDR1 SGHRS, CDR2 YFSETQ. V dropped 2 bases and J dropped 3 bases, with 14 bases sitting between them. This CDR3 reads CASSFSATGSNEKLFF. For the CDR3, the DNA is TGCGCCAGCAGCTTTTCGGCCACAGGGTCTAATGAAAAACTGTTTTTT.

This clone was seen a handful of times. The chain carries TRBV4-3 and TRBJ2-7; D might be TRBD1 (6 bases). From germline, CDR1 is LGHNA and CDR2 YSLEER. Trimming cost V 4 bases and J 2 bases, with 12 bases left between them. CDR3 length: 14 amino acids. The CDR3 here is CASSRGTIPYEQYF. Here the CDR3 DNA reads TGCGCCAGCAGCCGGGGGACAATCCCCTACGAGCAGTACTTC.

The rearrangement links TRBV19 to TRBJ1-6; TRBD1 agrees at 8 bases. V was clipped by 6 bases and J by 7 bases; unmatched bases: 8. Germline lookup yields CDR1 LNHDA and CDR2 SQIVND (reference sequence). The CDR3 is made up of 15 amino acids. The CDR3 DNA is TGTGCCAGTAGGGGTGTGGACAGGGCAAATTCACCCCTCCACTTT. It specifies CASRGVDRANSPLHF.

The gene calls are TRBV9 and TRBJ1-6; D gene unclear. There are 17 residues in the CDR3. Germline V CDR1 and CDR2: SGDLS, YYNGEE. V lost 0 bases and J 4 bases, leaving 14 bases between the germline ends. CDR3 in amino acids: CASSVEPLGGYNSPLHF. For the CDR3, the DNA is TGTGCCAGCAGCGTAGAGCCGCTCGGCGGTTATAATTCACCCCTCCACTTT.

The V gene is TRBV25-1, the J gene TRBJ1-6, with a tentative D call TRBD1 (6 bases). Germline assignment: CDR1 MGHDK and CDR2 SYGVNS. V lost 6 bases and J lost 7, with 7 bases in between. This CDR3 region has 12 residues. CDR3 bases: TGTGCCAGCAGGGACAGCAATTCACCCCTCCACTTT. It yields the protein CASRDSNSPLHF.

The chain recombines TRBV29-1 with TRBJ2-1; D perhaps matches TRBD2 (6 bases). V lost 5 bases and J lost 0, with 8 bases in between. CDR1 is SQVTM and CDR2 is ANQGSEA in the germline V gene. The CDR3 totals 13 residues. This CDR3 reads CSVRRGSYNEQFF. The CDR3 nucleotides read TGCAGCGTTCGGCGGGGCTCCTACAATGAGCAGTTCTTC.

This chain uses TRBV7-8 with TRBJ2-1; 12 nucleotides match TRBD1. Germline lookup yields CDR1 SGHVS and CDR2 FQNEAQ. J was trimmed by 10 bases and V by 1 base; bases with no gene match: 11. The CDR3 contains 17 residues. The CDR3 here is CASSLGPGQGAMGEQFF. DNA of the CDR3: TGTGCCAGCAGCTTAGGCCCGGGACAGGGGGCGATGGGAGAGCAGTTCTTC.

This clone appeared a few times. The chain combines TRBV6-5 with TRBJ1-5, with D uncertain. The CDR3 consists of 13 residues. Germline V gives CDR1 MNHEY, CDR2 SVGAGI. V lost 6 bases and J lost 5, with 11 bases in between. The CDR3 region has the DNA TGTGCCAGCAGGGCCTCTTACGATCAGCCCCAGCATTTT. Translating it yields CASRASYDQPQHF.

This chain connects TRBV28 to TRBJ1-1; D not certain. V lost 5 bases to trimming and J lost 1 base, with 11 bases between them. This CDR3 is built from 14 residues. CDR1 and CDR2 (germline): MDHEN, SYDVKM. The CDR3, as DNA: TGTGCCAGCAGTCCGATTTGGGCGAACACTGAAGCTTTCTTT. Protein: CASSPIWANTEAFF.

The V call is TRBV7-2, the J call TRBJ2-2; 8 positions match TRBD2. The germline V gene encodes CDR1 SGHTA and CDR2 FQGNSA. J lost 4 bases, V lost 5 bases, and 6 bases had no gene match. The CDR3 has 15 amino acids. The CDR3 region has the DNA TGTGCCAGCAGCCCTGGGCTAGCGGGCACCGGGGAGCTGTTTTTT. Amino acids: CASSPGLAGTGELFF.

This clone has only one observation. The rearrangement uses TRBV15 and TRBJ2-4; D is perhaps TRBD1 (6 bases). Germline assignment: CDR1 LNHNV and CDR2 YYDKDF (reference sequence). This CDR3 has 14 residues. The V end lost 3 bases, the J end lost 5 bases, and 11 bases lay between the germline ends. CDR3 protein: CATSRGAAENIQYF. In nucleotides, the CDR3 is TGTGCCACCAGCAGGGGGGCCGCCGAAAACATTCAGTACTTC.

This sequence joins TRBV7-8 and TRBJ1-4; possible D gene TRBD1, 5 bases. This CDR3 comprises 15 residues. The germline CDR1 and CDR2 sequences are SGHVS and FQNEAQ. Trimming left V 5 bases short and J 5 bases short, with 15 bases between. The CDR3 DNA reads as TGTGCCAGCAGCCTGCTTTTAGGGGTAAATGAAAAACTGTTTTTT. This codes for CASSLLLGVNEKLFF.

This clone was observed a single time. The V gene is TRBV4-2, the J gene TRBJ1-1, with D perhaps TRBD1 (6 bases). V lost 0 bases and J 4 bases, leaving 9 bases between the germline ends. CDR3 length: 14 amino acids. Germline assignment: CDR1 LGHNA and CDR2 YNFKEQ. The CDR3 bases are TGTGCCAGCAGCCAAGATCAGGGGACCACTGAAGCTTTCTTT. Translation: CASSQDQGTTEAFF.

V is TRBV6-5 and J is TRBJ1-5, with a weak D call TRBD1 (5 bases). The CDR3 runs to 14 residues. From germline, CDR1 is MNHEY and CDR2 SVGAGI. V was trimmed by 5 bases and J by 9 bases, leaving 17 bases between them. The CDR3 region has the DNA TGTGCCAGCAGTCCCGGGGGGGTTCTAGGGCCCCAGCATTTT. Protein product: CASSPGGVLGPQHF.